Below, 29 T cell receptor beta chains from the same sample are listed, as sequenced in a study of blood T cells in healthy people across ages. A sample-barcoded 5' primer and a J-beta primer mix were used in a second PCR of roughly 7 to 11 cycles. TCRdb re-derived calls from the 5' RACE reads in MiXCR, one entry per CDR3 protein. Of about 800,000 distinct CDR3 sequences listed, over 45% were seen once; the top ten hold approximately 23%. What was sequenced was blood. All receptors derive from a man aged 25 to 40 in good health.

This chain joins TRBV20-1 and TRBJ2-7, with 7 nucleotides matching TRBD2. The CDR3 consists of 14 residues. Unmatched junction bases numbered 5, after V lost 3 bases and J lost 0 bases. Germline CDR1 reads DFQATT; CDR2 reads SNEGSKA (reference sequence). CDR3 loop: CSARYGGTSYEQYF. The CDR3 coding sequence is TGCAGTGCTAGGTACGGGGGGACCTCCTACGAGCAGTACTTC.

In its sample, this clonotype was seen a few times. This chain uses TRBV2 with TRBJ2-5, with D possibly being TRBD1 (5 bases). There are 13 residues in the CDR3. V lost 4 bases, J lost 3 bases, and 9 bases lay in between. Germline loops: CDR1 SNHLY, CDR2 FYNNEI. CDR3 DNA sequence: TGTGCCAGCAGTGGTGGCAGGGAAGAGACCCAGTACTTC. Protein product: CASSGGREETQYF.

V and J are TRBV5-1 and TRBJ1-5; no firm D call. The CDR3 covers 15 residues. V dropped 4 bases and J dropped 0 bases, with 11 bases sitting between them. CDR1 is SGHRS and CDR2 is YFSETQ in the germline V gene. CDR3 DNA: TGCGCCAGCAGCCCCATGGGTCTTAGCAATCAGCCCCAGCATTTT. Amino acid sequence: CASSPMGLSNQPQHF.

The gene calls are TRBV5-4 and TRBJ2-3, with D perhaps matching TRBD2 (6 bases). Germline V gives CDR1 SGHNT, CDR2 YYREEE (reference sequence). V dropped 0 bases and J dropped 1 base, with 12 bases sitting between them. This CDR3 region has 16 residues. CDR3 in amino acids: CASSLGGVEGTDTQYF. CDR3 DNA: TGTGCCAGCAGCTTGGGCGGGGTGGAGGGCACAGATACGCAGTATTTT.

Details on this clonotype: One junction end does not reproduce the germline sequence, and a read error may be involved. This sequence joins TRBV11-2 and TRBJ2-7, with TRBD2 matching over 7 bases. CDR1 and CDR2 from the germline V gene are SGHAT and FQNNGV. The CDR3 sequence is 15 residues long. CDR3: CASSGEATVSYEQYF. In nucleotides, the CDR3 is TGCGCCAGCAGCGGGGAGGCTACAGTCTCCTACGAGCAGTACTTC.

The genes are TRBV29-1 and TRBJ1-1; 8 bases are a match to TRBD1. The CDR3 is 16 amino acids. After removal of 5 bases from V and 5 bases from J, the junction contained 16 bases not matched to a gene. Germline V gene sequence: CDR1 SQVTM, CDR2 ANQGSEA. DNA of the CDR3: TGCAGCGTTCCGGACAGGGAGGGACGTAAATGGACTGAAGCTTTCTTT. Residues: CSVPDREGRKWTEAFF.

The CDR3 DNA reads as TGTGCCAGCAGTGAATCCCGGGACAGGGGCCGCCCTATTGCCTACGAGCAGTACTTC. It encodes CASSESRDRGRPIAYEQYF. The rearrangement uses TRBV6-1 and TRBJ2-4; TRBD1 aligns across 10 bases. The J call may be mistaken, given a closer DNA end match to TRBJ2-7. From germline, CDR1 is MNHNS and CDR2 SASEGT. There are 19 residues in the CDR3.

This clonotype was recorded only once. The chain links TRBV7-2 to TRBJ2-3, with 7 bases fitting TRBD2. Per the germline V gene, CDR1 is SGHTA and CDR2 is FQGNSA. J lost 5 bases, V lost 5 bases, and 10 bases had no gene match. This CDR3 has 15 residues. In nucleotides, the CDR3 is TGTGCCAGCAGCCCCTTTGCGGGAGAGGTAGATACGCAGTATTTT. Its translation: CASSPFAGEVDTQYF.

On this clonotype: Sequence at one end of the junction differs from germline and may be a read error. The chain carries TRBV6-5 and TRBJ2-5; D tentatively reads TRBD1 or TRBD2 (5 bases each). The end of the DNA is better explained by TRBJ2-1, so the J call may be wrong. Germline V lookup: CDR1 MNHEY, CDR2 SVGAGI. CDR3 length: 10 residues. The CDR3 loop reads CACSRDPQFF. CDR3 nucleotides: TGTGCCTGCAGTCGGGACCCGCAGTTCTTC.

This chain uses TRBV29-1 with TRBJ1-5, with D possibly TRBD1 on 5 matching bases. V lost 4 bases and J lost 7, with 14 bases in between. This CDR3 spans 13 amino acids. From germline, CDR1 is SQVTM and CDR2 ANQGSEA. CDR3 loop: CSVARDAGQPQHF. DNA of the CDR3: TGCAGCGTTGCCCGGGACGCTGGGCAGCCCCAGCATTTT.

This chain links TRBV6-5 with TRBJ2-1; maybe TRBD1 (6 bases). CDR3 length: 14 amino acids. Trimming cost V 6 bases and J 6 bases, with 15 bases left between them. Germline V gene sequence: CDR1 MNHEY, CDR2 SVGAGI. CDR3 protein: CASSLRGALNEQFF. CDR3 DNA: TGTGCCAGCAGCCTCAGGGGCGCCCTCAATGAGCAGTTCTTC.

The chain carries TRBV7-2 and TRBJ2-3; 7 nucleotides match TRBD1. The CDR3 length is 15 residues. Trimming cost V 5 bases and J 2 bases; bases outside gene matches: 7. Per germline, CDR1 SGHTA and CDR2 FQGNSA. CDR3 DNA: TGTGCCAGCAGCCCTTGGGACAGATTCACAGATACGCAGTATTTT. Its protein product is CASSPWDRFTDTQYF.

Concerning this clonotype: Possible read error: a much larger clone is one base away. CDR3: CASSRPYNEQYF. CDR3 sequence (DNA): TGTGCCAGTAGTAGGCCCTACAATGAGCAGTACTTC. The chain has TRBV6-6 and TRBJ2-1; D ambiguous. The DNA end favors TRBJ2-7, so the J call may be wrong. From germline, CDR1 is MNHNY and CDR2 SVGAGI (reference sequence). This CDR3 contains 12 residues.

This clonotype has more than one count but fewer than ten. The gene calls are TRBV28 and TRBJ2-5; perhaps TRBD1 as D (5 bases). Trimming pared 5 bases from V and 5 bases from J, leaving 18 bases between. This CDR3 contains 15 residues. The V gene's germline CDR1 is MDHEN and CDR2 SYDVKM. CDR3 nucleotides: TGTGCCAGCAGTCACCCCTGGGGCAACTCCGAGACCCAGTACTTC. This codes for CASSHPWGNSETQYF.

This clonotype was seen at least ten times. The chain employs TRBV5-1 and TRBJ2-1; tentative D call: TRBD2 (6 bases). V was clipped by 4 bases and J by 7 bases, with 6 bases between them. CDR1 is SGHRS, CDR2 YFSETQ, per germline. The CDR3 contains 11 residues. Here the CDR3 DNA reads TGCGCCAGCAGCGGGGGGAATGAGCAGTTCTTC. This encodes CASSGGNEQFF.

This sequence joins TRBV11-2 and TRBJ1-1; unclear D gene. Germline V CDR1 and CDR2: SGHAT, FQNNGV. This CDR3 is 15 amino acids long. Trimming cost V 2 bases and J 5 bases, with 15 bases left between them. For the CDR3, the DNA is TGTGCCAGCAGCTTAATAGAGCCAACGGGTACTGAAGCTTTCTTT. Amino acids: CASSLIEPTGTEAFF.

This clonotype was found once. The rearrangement uses TRBV2 and TRBJ2-7, with 7 positions matching TRBD1. In germline, CDR1 is SNHLY, CDR2 FYNNEI. The ends lost 9 bases at V and 2 bases at J; junction bases unmatched: 1. The CDR3 is made up of 11 amino acids. The CDR3 DNA sequence: TGTGCCAGAGGGGGCCCCTACGAGCAGTACTTC. Protein: CARGGPYEQYF.

V is TRBV12-3 or TRBV12-4 and J is TRBJ2-3; 10 bases are a match to TRBD2. The CDR3 is made up of 14 amino acids. V was clipped by 5 bases and J by 2 bases; unmatched bases: 1. The CDR3 coding sequence is TGTGCCAGCAGTGGGACTAGCGCCACAGATACGCAGTATTTT. Translated, it gives CASSGTSATDTQYF.

The rearrangement uses TRBV28 and TRBJ1-5, with 9 bases identical to TRBD1. Losses at the gene ends were 6 bases for V and 4 bases for J; bases not matched to a gene: 7. The CDR3 spans 15 residues. Germline V gene lookup returns CDR1 MDHEN and CDR2 SYDVKM. CDR3 region: CASSPHRGQNQPQHF. The DNA for the CDR3 is TGTGCCAGCAGCCCACACAGGGGGCAGAATCAGCCCCAGCATTTT.

The gene calls are TRBV20-1 and TRBJ2-7, with 10 bases fitting TRBD2. Germline trimming cut 6 bases from V and 2 bases from J; bases unmatched to any gene: 13. Germline V CDR1 and CDR2: DFQATT, SNEGSKA (reference sequence). CDR3 length: 16 residues. Here the CDR3 DNA reads TGCAGTGCCCCCGAAGATCGAACTAGCGGGGCCTACGAGCAGTACTTC. Its translation is CSAPEDRTSGAYEQYF.

V gene TRBV11-2 combines with J gene TRBJ2-5; possible D gene TRBD2, 5 bases. V lost 5 bases and J 11 bases, leaving 18 bases between the germline ends. The CDR3 extends over 13 amino acids. The germline CDR1 and CDR2 sequences are SGHAT and FQNNGV. The CDR3 bases are TGTGCCAGCAGCCCTAAGATGCTTTGGGAGCAGTACTTC. Protein: CASSPKMLWEQYF.

The chain is built from TRBV18 and TRBJ1-1; 10 bases align to TRBD1. Germline V lookup: CDR1 KGHSH, CDR2 LQKENI. V shed 3 bases, J shed 6 bases, and the junction held 13 bases outside the gene matches. This CDR3 region has 17 residues. Written as DNA, the CDR3 is TGTGCCAGCTCACCCTATACCCAGACAGGGGGCTTCTCTGAAGCTTTCTTT. Its translation: CASSPYTQTGGFSEAFF.

The V call is TRBV6-5, the J call TRBJ2-7; no clear D gene. Germline lookup yields CDR1 MNHEY and CDR2 SVGAGI. Trimming took 2 bases from V and 0 from J, leaving 11 bases between them. CDR3 size: 15 residues. CDR3 in amino acids: CASSYARQTSYEQYF. For the CDR3, the DNA is TGTGCCAGCAGTTACGCGAGGCAGACCTCCTACGAGCAGTACTTC.

The chain is built from TRBV25-1 and TRBJ1-2, with D possibly TRBD1 on 6 matching bases. The CDR3 sequence is 13 residues long. The ends were cut back, 7 bases at V and 6 bases at J, with 15 bases in the middle. Germline assignment: CDR1 MGHDK and CDR2 SYGVNS. In DNA form, the CDR3 reads TGTGCCAGCAAAATACAGGGCACCGATGGCTACACCTTC. Encoded protein: CASKIQGTDGYTF.

The chain is built from TRBV28 and TRBJ2-7; D gene ambiguous. Trimming removed 6 bases from V and 0 bases from J, with 12 bases in between. Germline lookup yields CDR1 MDHEN and CDR2 SYDVKM. This CDR3 comprises 14 residues. The chain's CDR3 is CASSVSAGSYEQYF. CDR3 DNA sequence: TGTGCCAGCAGCGTTTCAGCTGGCTCCTACGAGCAGTACTTC.

The V gene is TRBV7-2, the J gene TRBJ2-6; the D gene is possibly TRBD2 (5 bases). The CDR3 is made up of 15 amino acids. Germline-derived CDR1 and CDR2 are SGHTA and FQGNSA. V lost 2 bases and J lost 4, with 9 bases in between. CDR3: CASSLTGWGANVLTF. Written as DNA, the CDR3 is TGTGCCAGCAGCTTAACGGGGTGGGGGGCCAACGTCCTGACTTTC.

The CDR3 DNA follows: TGCAGCGTCGCCTCGCCTAGCGGGAGAGAAGTCTACGAGCAGTACTTC. As protein: CSVASPSGREVYEQYF. This sequence joins TRBV29-1 and TRBJ2-5; TRBD2 aligns across 10 bases. The J call may be in error: the DNA end matches TRBJ2-7 better. The CDR3 sequence is 16 residues long. Germline CDR1 reads SQVTM; CDR2 reads ANQGSEA.

The chain couples TRBV7-2 to TRBJ2-5; D uncertain. The J call may be in error: the DNA end matches TRBJ2-7 better. In germline, CDR1 is SGHTA, CDR2 FQGNSA. The CDR3 runs 12 residues. CDR3 amino acids: CASGRIPYEQYF. Written as DNA, the CDR3 is TGTGCCAGCGGTCGGATCCCCTACGAGCAGTACTTC.

V is TRBV25-1 and J is TRBJ2-7; perhaps TRBD2 as D (6 bases). V gave up 6 bases and J gave up 2 bases, with 11 bases separating them. The CDR3 spans 13 residues. The V gene's germline CDR1 is MGHDK and CDR2 SYGVNS. The DNA of the CDR3 is TGTGCCAGCAGCCCGGCGGGAACCTACGAGCAGTACTTC. Encoded protein: CASSPAGTYEQYF.